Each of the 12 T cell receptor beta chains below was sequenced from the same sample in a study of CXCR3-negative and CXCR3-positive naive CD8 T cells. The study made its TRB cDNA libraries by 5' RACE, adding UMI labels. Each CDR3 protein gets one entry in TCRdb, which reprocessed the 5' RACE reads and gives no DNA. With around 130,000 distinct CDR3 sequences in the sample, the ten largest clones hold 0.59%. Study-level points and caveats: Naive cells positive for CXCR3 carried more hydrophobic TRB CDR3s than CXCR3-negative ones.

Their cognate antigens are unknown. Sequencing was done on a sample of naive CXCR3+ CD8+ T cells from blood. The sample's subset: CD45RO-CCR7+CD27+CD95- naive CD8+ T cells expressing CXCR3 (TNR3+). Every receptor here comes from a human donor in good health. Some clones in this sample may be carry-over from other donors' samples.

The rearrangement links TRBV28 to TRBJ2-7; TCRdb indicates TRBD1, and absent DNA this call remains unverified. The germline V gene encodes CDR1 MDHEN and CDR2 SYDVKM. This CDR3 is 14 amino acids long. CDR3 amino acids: CASSVAGAGDEQYF.

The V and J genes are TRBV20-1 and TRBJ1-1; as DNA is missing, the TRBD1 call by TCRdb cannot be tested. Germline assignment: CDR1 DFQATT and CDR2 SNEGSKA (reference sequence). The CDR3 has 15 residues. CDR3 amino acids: CSARPPTGMNTEAFF.

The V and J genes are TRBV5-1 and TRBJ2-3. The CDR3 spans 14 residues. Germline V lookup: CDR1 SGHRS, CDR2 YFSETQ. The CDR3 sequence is CASSSGLGTDTQYF.

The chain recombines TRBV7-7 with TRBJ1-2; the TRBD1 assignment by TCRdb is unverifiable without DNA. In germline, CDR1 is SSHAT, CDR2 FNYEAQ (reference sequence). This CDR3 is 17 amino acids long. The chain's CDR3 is CASSSPGTHCTNYGYTF.

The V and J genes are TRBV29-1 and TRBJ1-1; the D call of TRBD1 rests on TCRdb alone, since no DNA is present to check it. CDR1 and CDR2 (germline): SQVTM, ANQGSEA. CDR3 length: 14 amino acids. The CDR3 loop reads CSALDRSPNTEAFF. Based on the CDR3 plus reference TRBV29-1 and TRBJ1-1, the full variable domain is SAVISQKPSRDICQRGTSLTIQCQVDSQVTMMFWYRQQPGQSLTLIATANQGSEATYESGFVIDKFPISRPNLTFSTLTVSNMSPEDSSIYLCSALDRSPNTEAFFGQGTRLTVV.

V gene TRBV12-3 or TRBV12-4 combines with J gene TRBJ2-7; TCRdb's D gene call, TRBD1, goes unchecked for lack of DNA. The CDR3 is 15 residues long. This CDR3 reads CASSLGGTALYEQYF.

CDR3 in amino acids: CASSPPSGRKWAGELFF. The V gene is TRBV6-2 or TRBV6-3, the J gene TRBJ2-2; TCRdb's D call, TRBD2, is unchecked because there is no DNA. The germline V gene encodes CDR1 MNHEY and CDR2 SVGEGT. This CDR3 contains 17 residues.

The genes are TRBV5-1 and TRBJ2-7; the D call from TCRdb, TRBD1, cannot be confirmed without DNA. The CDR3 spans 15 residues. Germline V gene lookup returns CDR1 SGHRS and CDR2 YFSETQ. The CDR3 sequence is CASSLEGQGSYEQYF.

The CDR3 sequence: CASSFGGGGYNEQFF. The rearrangement joins TRBV12-3 or TRBV12-4 to TRBJ2-1; TCRdb proposes TRBD2, but this gene call is untestable without DNA. The CDR3 loop spans 15 amino acids.

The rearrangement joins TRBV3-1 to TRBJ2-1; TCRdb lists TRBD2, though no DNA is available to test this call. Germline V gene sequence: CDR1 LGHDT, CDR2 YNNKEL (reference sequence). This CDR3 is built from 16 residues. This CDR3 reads CASSPPTSGVNNEQFF.

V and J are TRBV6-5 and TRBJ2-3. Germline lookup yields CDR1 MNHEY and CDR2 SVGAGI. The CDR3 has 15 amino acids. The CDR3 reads CASSYYRDVQDTQYF.

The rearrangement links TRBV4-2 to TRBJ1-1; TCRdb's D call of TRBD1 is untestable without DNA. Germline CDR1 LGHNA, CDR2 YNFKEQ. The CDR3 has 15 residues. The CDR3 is CASSQGDDEDTEAFF.